These T cell receptor beta chains were read from a single sample in a study of vaccination and CD4 T cells after COVID-19. TCRdb re-called the PCR reads through MiXCR, storing one row per CDR3 protein. The data show 15,000 to 20,000 distinct CDR3 sequences, about 35% seen once. These receptors lack a known antigen. Source material: cultured CD4+ T cells from blood. All receptors derive from a human donor with COVID-19. The CDR3 runs from the conserved cysteine through the conserved F or W. The order of the fields is D gene, V gene, J gene, clone size, CDR3 DNA, CDR3 protein. A D gene is named only where the DNA matches it firmly. Size is omitted from some rows. Given values are once, few, many or a class for expanded clones.

d_gene: TRBD2; v_gene: TRBV30; j_gene: TRBJ2-3; abundance: -; CDR3nt: TGTGCCTGGAGATTAGCGGGGGGCATAGATACGCAGTATTTT; CDR3aa: CAWRLAGGIDTQYF
d_gene: -; v_gene: TRBV4-1; j_gene: TRBJ1-2; abundance: -; CDR3nt: TGCGCCAGCAGCCAAGATCGAAGACAGTCTGGCTACACCTTC; CDR3aa: CASSQDRRQSGYTF
d_gene: TRBD1; v_gene: TRBV6-1; j_gene: TRBJ1-2; abundance: -; CDR3nt: TGTGCCAGCAGTGAAGGGACAGGAGGAGCTAACTATGGCTACACCTTC; CDR3aa: CASSEGTGGANYGYTF
d_gene: TRBD2; v_gene: TRBV10-3; j_gene: TRBJ2-2; abundance: few; CDR3nt: TGTGCCATCAGTGACAAGAGACTAGCGGACACCGGGGAGCTGTTTTTT; CDR3aa: CAISDKRLADTGELFF
d_gene: -; v_gene: TRBV21-1; j_gene: TRBJ2-7; abundance: few; CDR3nt: TGTGCCAGCAGCAGTGGGGCGGGGCCCCACGACCCATCCTACGAGCAGTACTTC; CDR3aa: CASSSGAGPHDPSYEQYF
d_gene: -; v_gene: TRBV21-1; j_gene: TRBJ1-1; abundance: few; CDR3nt: TGTGCCAGCGGGGACAGGAACACTGAAGCTTTCTTT; CDR3aa: CASGDRNTEAFF
d_gene: -; v_gene: TRBV18; j_gene: TRBJ2-4; abundance: once; CDR3nt: TGTGCCAGCTCACCACCCTCAGTAGCCAAAAACATTCAGTACTTC; CDR3aa: CASSPPSVAKNIQYF
d_gene: -; v_gene: TRBV5-3; j_gene: TRBJ1-5; abundance: -; CDR3nt: TGTGCCAGAAGCTCTTCTTCCCCTAGCAATCAGCCCCAGCATTTT; CDR3aa: CARSSSSPSNQPQHF
d_gene: -; v_gene: TRBV6-1; j_gene: TRBJ2-2; abundance: -; CDR3nt: TGTGCCAGCAGGATTGCCGCCGGGGAGCTGTTTTTT; CDR3aa: CASRIAAGELFF
d_gene: TRBD1; v_gene: TRBV20-1; j_gene: TRBJ2-5; abundance: few; CDR3nt: TGCAGTGCTGGGGGGGACAGGGTTTTTGGGGAGACCCAGTACTTC; CDR3aa: CSAGGDRVFGETQYF
d_gene: -; v_gene: TRBV20-1; j_gene: TRBJ1-5; abundance: -; CDR3nt: TGCAGTGCTAGAAGGGGTGACAGAAGCAATCAGCCCCAGCATTTT; CDR3aa: CSARRGDRSNQPQHF
d_gene: -; v_gene: TRBV28; j_gene: TRBJ1-2; abundance: -; CDR3nt: TGTGCCAGCAGAATCGGCGGTGCTAACTATGGCTACACCTTC; CDR3aa: CASRIGGANYGYTF
d_gene: TRBD1; v_gene: TRBV7-3; j_gene: TRBJ1-1; abundance: few; CDR3nt: TGTGCCAGCAGCCCAGTGGCAGGGGGCGGGAACACTGAAGCTTTCTTT; CDR3aa: CASSPVAGGGNTEAFF
d_gene: -; v_gene: TRBV7-2; j_gene: TRBJ1-1; abundance: few; CDR3nt: TGTGCCAGCAGCTTAGCGCCGGGGGTGAGAACTGAAGCTTTCTTT; CDR3aa: CASSLAPGVRTEAFF
d_gene: TRBD1; v_gene: TRBV20-1; j_gene: TRBJ1-2; abundance: few; CDR3nt: TGCAGTGCTAGCGGGGGGACAGGGGGTCATGGCTACACCTTC; CDR3aa: CSASGGTGGHGYTF
d_gene: TRBD1; v_gene: TRBV6-2/TRBV6-3; j_gene: TRBJ1-1; abundance: few; CDR3nt: TGTGCCAGCAGTCGTCGACAGGGGACGGCTGTGACTGAAGCTTTCTTT; CDR3aa: CASSRRQGTAVTEAFF
d_gene: TRBD1; v_gene: TRBV19; j_gene: TRBJ2-2; abundance: once; CDR3nt: TGTGCCACCCAGACAGGGGCGAGGTGGACCGGGGAGCTGTTTTTT; CDR3aa: CATQTGARWTGELFF
d_gene: TRBD2; v_gene: TRBV20-1; j_gene: TRBJ2-3; abundance: -; CDR3nt: TGCAGTGCTACCGGGAGCGGGGGTAGCACAGATACGCAGTATTTT; CDR3aa: CSATGSGGSTDTQYF
d_gene: TRBD1; v_gene: TRBV19; j_gene: TRBJ2-3; abundance: medium-sized; CDR3nt: TGTGCCAGTAGTATGCAAGTCGCACAGGGGGGCTCAGATACGCAGTATTTT; CDR3aa: CASSMQVAQGGSDTQYF
d_gene: -; v_gene: TRBV6-1; j_gene: TRBJ1-1; abundance: few; CDR3nt: TGTGCCAGCAGTACTGACGCGGGACTGAACACTGAAGCTTTCTTT; CDR3aa: CASSTDAGLNTEAFF